This entry describes one TCR beta chain. The antigen it recognizes is unknown. This sample was included in a study of monozygotic twins with inflammatory bowel disease (dated 2019 in TCRdb). Context from the whole study: In total, approximately 28 monozygotic twin pairs made up the full study: 19 Danish pairs, all IBD-discordant, plus nine German pairs, of which four were IBD-concordant and five were IBD-discordant. The search for disease-associated traits relied mainly on comparing, within discordant pairs, IBD patients with their genetically identical healthy co-twins. Each individual had, on average, about 151 000 unique TCRalpha sequences and 181 000 unique TCRbeta sequences available for analysis. Overall study outcomes, separate from this receptor: No single strong signal or clonotype linked to IBD turned up in the results, so the idea that one exists was not supported. Compared with healthy twins, IBD patients shared fewer clonotypes with other individuals, and the difference was most pronounced in patients with signs of disease activity. Repertoire similarity did not differ between concordant and discordant twins, possibly due to limited statistical power. Measured by the inverse Simpson index, TCRbeta repertoire diversity was lower in IBD patients than in their healthy co-twins. Background noise and inter-individual variability may have been introduced into the repertoires by the differing immunosuppressive treatments among patients. Distinction between different T cell subtypes could not be achieved in the analysis.

From each donor, a roughly 2.7 ml peripheral blood sample was collected into PAXgene tubes and kept at -80 degrees C. Total RNA was isolated from whole blood with the PAXgene blood miRNA kit on an automated QIAcube, without T cell sorting. Deep TCRalpha and TCRbeta repertoire profiling with unique molecular barcoding was performed on peripheral blood of monozygotic twin pairs concordant or discordant for inflammatory bowel disease. Smoking habits were recorded for all twin pairs, and individuals were classified as current, former or never smokers. The germline V gene specifies SGHRS as CDR1 and YFSETQ as CDR2. The CDR3 runs 17 residues from the cysteine to the phenylalanine. No DNA sequence was recorded. Libraries came from 5' RACE. For each TCR library, 3,500 to 4,500 ng of total RNA was used. For each sample, cDNA synthesis was carried out in eight separate reactions using SMARTScribe reverse transcriptase. During cDNA synthesis, unique molecular identifiers containing a 6-nucleotide sample barcode were introduced by template switching. TCRalpha and TCRbeta cDNA was amplified in two nested PCRs of roughly 16 and 10 cycles, and bead purification was carried out after each PCR. Before amplification, the cDNA was treated with uracil DNA-glycosylase and purified using the QIAquick PCR purification kit. The second PCR was the step at which Illumina TruSeq-compatible adapters and sample-specific barcodes were added. TapeStation and Qubit were used to check library quality and concentration, and 5 to 6.5 ng of each library went into the pool. Sequencing of pooled libraries was carried out on an Illumina HiSeq2500 single-index Rapid Run using 2 x 100 bp reads and custom sequencing primers. In the paper's pipeline: MiGEC version 1.2.6 was used for UMI-based consensus assembly to correct PCR and sequencing errors. V(D)J alignment, clonotype assembly and CDR3 extraction were performed with MiXCR version 2.1.1. To normalise gene usage, clonotype sharing and MAIT/NKT TCR abundance, the analysis used the top 1000, 10 000 and 20 000 clonotypes per sample. After downsampling to 27 000 UMIs, diversity was calculated as the inverse Simpson index using the vegan R package. Paired Mann-Whitney U tests were applied to discordant twin pairs, and Benjamini-Hochberg correction was used for multiple testing. After the reads were reprocessed by TCRdb, one entry was made per CDR3 protein sequence, with no DNA. TCRdb, not the authors, supplied the V and J calls. The sample table gives around 400,000 distinct CDR3 sequences. The top ten clones comprise 2% to 2.5% of the sample.

The specimen sequenced was blood. The origin of this receptor is a human donor with ulcerative colitis or Crohn's disease, or a healthy co-twin of an affected twin (not recorded which). The chain was built from TRBV5-1 and TRBJ2-2; TCRdb calls TRBD2, which cannot be checked without DNA. CDR3 reads: CASSSSSGGLNTGELFF.